This T cell receptor beta chain was sequenced for a study of shared T cell receptors in the human thymus. The CDR3 length is 14 residues. Trimming took off 4 bases at V and 4 bases at J, with 11 bases between the two ends. Germline CDR1 is LNHDA and CDR2 is SQIVND (reference sequence). Data came from immunoSEQ multiplex PCR; TCRdb stores just in-frame clones and leaves some out. Of about 500,000 clones detected, 70% to 80% appear once; the ten largest clones hold about 0.013%. The data were also submitted as part of a second study, on human thymus T cells. That study reports: Surgeons resected thymus tissue during corrective heart surgery. Related studies noted strongly shared thymic repertoires across unrelated people.

This rearrangement joins TRBV19 to TRBJ1-5; D is unresolved. The source of this sequence is a boy younger than two with a congenital heart defect. The specimen was thymocytes. The CDR3 DNA is TGTGCCAGTAGTACTCGCCGAGGGAATCAGCCCCAGCATTTT. This encodes CASSTRRGNQPQHF.